The clone carrying this T cell receptor beta chain was detected ten times or more. Its target is unknown. This record belongs to a study of beta chain features in type 1 diabetes. The study's findings and limits: Naive, central memory and Treg TCRB repertoires appeared more alike in patients than in healthy donors.

The authors reverse transcribed all of the isolated RNA, so sequencing captured expressed TCRB transcripts. Sequencing used immunoSEQ multiplex PCR; TCRdb keeps in-frame clones, though not all of them. Here the sample spans about 450,000 clones, about 10% being singletons. The sequence was collected from a woman aged 18-29 years in good health. Sequencing was carried out using naive CD4+ T cells from blood.

The CDR3 region has the DNA TGTGCCATCACCCCAGGGAGCACAGATACGCAGTATTTT. Amino acid sequence: CAITPGSTDTQYF. The V and J genes are TRBV10-3 and TRBJ2-3; TRBD1 is a possible D gene (5 bases). The CDR3 sequence is 13 residues long. Trimming stripped 7 bases from V and 0 bases from J, with 8 bases between. The germline CDR1 and CDR2 sequences are ENHRY and SYGVKD.